This T cell receptor (beta chain) derives from a study of T-cell reconstitution after alpha-beta-depleted transplantation in children. Researchers prepared the TCRbeta library using unique molecular identifiers, the study reports. One entry per CDR3 protein results from TCRdb running MiXCR on the PCR reads. The repertoire has over 300,000 distinct CDR3 sequences, about a tenth of them found once; the top ten carry 2% to 2.5%. Many counts were recorded for this clonotype. Germline CDR1 SGHTA, CDR2 FQGNSA. V lost 4 bases to trimming and J lost 5 bases, with 7 bases between them. CDR3 length: 12 residues.

The chain joins TRBV7-2 to TRBJ2-3; D gene ambiguous. Sequencing was performed on PBMCs from the stem cell graft donor, taken from the stem cell graft. This sequence originates from a human donor who donated a stem cell graft to a child with acute lymphoblastic leukemia. The CDR3 nucleotides read TGTGCCAGCAGCTCCTCCCGAGATACGCAGTATTTT. Its protein product is CASSSSRDTQYF.